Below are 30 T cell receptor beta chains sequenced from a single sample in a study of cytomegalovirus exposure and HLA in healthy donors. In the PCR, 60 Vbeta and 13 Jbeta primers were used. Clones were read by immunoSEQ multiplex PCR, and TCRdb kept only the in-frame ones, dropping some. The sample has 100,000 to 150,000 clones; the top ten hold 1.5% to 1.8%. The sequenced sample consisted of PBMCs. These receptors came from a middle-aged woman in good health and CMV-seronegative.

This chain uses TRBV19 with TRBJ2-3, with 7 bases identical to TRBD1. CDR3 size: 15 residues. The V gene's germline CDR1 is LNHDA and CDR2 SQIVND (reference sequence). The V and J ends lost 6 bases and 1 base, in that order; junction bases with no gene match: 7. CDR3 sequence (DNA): TGTGCCAGTAGCAAAGACAGGGTCGGCACAGATACGCAGTATTTT. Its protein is CASSKDRVGTDTQYF. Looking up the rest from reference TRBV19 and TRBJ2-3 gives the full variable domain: DGGITQSPKYLFRKEGQNVTLSCEQNLNHDAMYWYRQDPGQGLRLIYYSQIVNDFQKGDIAEGYSVSREKKESFPLTVTSAQKNPTAFYLCASSKDRVGTDTQYFGPGTRLTVL.

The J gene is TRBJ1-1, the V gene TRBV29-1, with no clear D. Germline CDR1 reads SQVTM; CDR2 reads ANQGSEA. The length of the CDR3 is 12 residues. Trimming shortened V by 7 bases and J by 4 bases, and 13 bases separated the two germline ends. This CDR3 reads CSGIPGSTEAFF. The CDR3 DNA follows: TGCAGCGGTATTCCGGGGAGCACTGAAGCTTTCTTT.

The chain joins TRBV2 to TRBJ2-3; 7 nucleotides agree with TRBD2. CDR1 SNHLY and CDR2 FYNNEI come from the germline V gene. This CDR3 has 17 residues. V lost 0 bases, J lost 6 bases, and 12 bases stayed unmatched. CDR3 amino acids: CASSEALRTAGVDTQYF. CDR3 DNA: TGTGCCAGCAGTGAAGCGCTTCGGACGGCGGGGGTGGATACGCAGTATTTT.

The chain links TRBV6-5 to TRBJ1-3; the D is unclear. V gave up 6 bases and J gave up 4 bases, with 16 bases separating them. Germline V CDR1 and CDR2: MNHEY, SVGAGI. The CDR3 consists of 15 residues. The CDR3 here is CASRLSITAGNTIYF. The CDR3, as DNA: TGTGCCAGCAGGCTATCAATCACAGCCGGAAACACCATATATTTT.

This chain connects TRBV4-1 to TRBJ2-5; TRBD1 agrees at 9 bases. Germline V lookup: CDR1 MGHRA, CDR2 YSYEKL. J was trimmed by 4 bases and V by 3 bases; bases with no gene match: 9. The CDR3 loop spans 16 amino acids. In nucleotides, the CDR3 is TGCGCCAGCAGCCAGAGGGACAGGGCGTCTGGAGAGACCCAGTACTTC. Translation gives CASSQRDRASGETQYF.

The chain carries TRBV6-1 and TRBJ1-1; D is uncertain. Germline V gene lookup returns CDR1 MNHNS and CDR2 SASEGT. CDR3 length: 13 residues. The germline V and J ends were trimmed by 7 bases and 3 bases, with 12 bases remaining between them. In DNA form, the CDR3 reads TGTGCCAGCATCCGAGGAACGTACACTGAAGCTTTCTTT. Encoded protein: CASIRGTYTEAFF.

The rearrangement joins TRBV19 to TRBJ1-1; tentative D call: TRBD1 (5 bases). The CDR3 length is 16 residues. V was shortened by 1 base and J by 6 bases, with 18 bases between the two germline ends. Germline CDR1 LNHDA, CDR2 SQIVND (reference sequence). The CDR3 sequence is CASSIGANARGAEAFF. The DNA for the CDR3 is TGTGCCAGTAGTATAGGTGCTAATGCTCGGGGGGCTGAAGCTTTCTTT.

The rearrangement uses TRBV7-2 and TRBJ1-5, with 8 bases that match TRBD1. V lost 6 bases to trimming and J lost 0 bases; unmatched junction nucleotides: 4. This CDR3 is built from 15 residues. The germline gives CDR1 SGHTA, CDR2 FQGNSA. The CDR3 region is CASRMDRDSNQPQHF. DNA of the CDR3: TGTGCCAGCAGGATGGACAGGGATAGCAATCAGCCCCAGCATTTT.

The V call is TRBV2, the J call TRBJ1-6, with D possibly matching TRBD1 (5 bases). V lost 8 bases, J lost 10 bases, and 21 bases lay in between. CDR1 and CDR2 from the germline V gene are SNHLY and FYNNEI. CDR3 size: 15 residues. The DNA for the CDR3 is TGTGCCAGCGGGTTGGAGGGGCAGTATGGATCACCCCTCCACTTT. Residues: CASGLEGQYGSPLHF.

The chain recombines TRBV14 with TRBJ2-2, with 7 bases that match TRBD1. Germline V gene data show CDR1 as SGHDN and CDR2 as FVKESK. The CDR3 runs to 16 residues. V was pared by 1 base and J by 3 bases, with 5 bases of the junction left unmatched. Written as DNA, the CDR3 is TGTGCCAGCAGCCAAGGGACAGGCCTTTACACCGGGGAGCTGTTTTTT. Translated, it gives CASSQGTGLYTGELFF.

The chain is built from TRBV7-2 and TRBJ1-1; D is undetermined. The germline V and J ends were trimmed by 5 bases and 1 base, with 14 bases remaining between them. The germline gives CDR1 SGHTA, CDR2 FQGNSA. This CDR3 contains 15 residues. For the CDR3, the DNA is TGTGCCAGCAGCCTTGTCGGTTCGCCGAACACTGAAGCTTTCTTT. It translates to CASSLVGSPNTEAFF.

CDR3 loop: CSGLADYGYTF. The CDR3 DNA sequence: TGCAGTGGCTTGGCGGACTATGGCTACACCTTC. The chain combines TRBV20-1 with TRBJ1-2; D is unclear. This CDR3 comprises 11 residues. Trimming removed 7 bases from V and 3 bases from J, with 9 bases in between. CDR1 is DFQATT, CDR2 SNEGSKA, per germline (reference sequence).

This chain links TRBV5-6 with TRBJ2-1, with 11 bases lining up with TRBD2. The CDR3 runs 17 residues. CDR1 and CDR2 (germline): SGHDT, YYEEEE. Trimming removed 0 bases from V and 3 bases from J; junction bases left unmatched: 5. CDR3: CASSLALAGGYYNEQFF. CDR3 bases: TGTGCCAGCAGCTTGGCTCTAGCGGGGGGTTACTACAATGAGCAGTTCTTC.

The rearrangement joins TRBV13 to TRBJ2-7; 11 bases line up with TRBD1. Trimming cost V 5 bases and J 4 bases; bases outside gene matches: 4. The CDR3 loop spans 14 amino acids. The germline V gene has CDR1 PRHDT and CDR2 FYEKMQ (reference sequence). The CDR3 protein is CASSAGTGGYEQYV. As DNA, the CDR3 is TGTGCCAGCAGCGCAGGGACAGGGGGTTACGAGCAGTACGTC.

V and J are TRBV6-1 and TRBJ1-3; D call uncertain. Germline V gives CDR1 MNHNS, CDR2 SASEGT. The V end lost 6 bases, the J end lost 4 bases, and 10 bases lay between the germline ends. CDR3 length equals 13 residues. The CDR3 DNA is TGTGCCAGCAGAGAGGCATCAGGAAACACCATATATTTT. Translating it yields CASREASGNTIYF.

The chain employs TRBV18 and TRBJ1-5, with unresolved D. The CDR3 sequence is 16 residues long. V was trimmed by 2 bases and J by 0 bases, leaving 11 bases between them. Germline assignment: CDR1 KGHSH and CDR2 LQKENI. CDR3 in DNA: TGTGCCAGCTCACCATCCACAACCGTTAGCAATCAGCCCCAGCATTTT. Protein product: CASSPSTTVSNQPQHF.

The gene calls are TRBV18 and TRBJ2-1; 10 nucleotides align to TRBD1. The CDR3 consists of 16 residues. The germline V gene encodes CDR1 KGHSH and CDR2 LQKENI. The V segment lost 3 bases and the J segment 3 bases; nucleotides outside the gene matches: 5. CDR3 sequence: CASSPSGTGVYNEQFF. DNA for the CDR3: TGTGCCAGCTCACCGTCCGGGACAGGGGTCTACAATGAGCAGTTCTTC.

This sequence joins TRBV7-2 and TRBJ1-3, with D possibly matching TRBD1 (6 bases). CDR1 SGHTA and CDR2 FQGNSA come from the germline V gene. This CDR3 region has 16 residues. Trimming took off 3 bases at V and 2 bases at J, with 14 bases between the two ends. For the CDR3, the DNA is TGTGCCAGCAGCTTCGCGACAGGAATTACTGGAAACACCATATATTTT. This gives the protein CASSFATGITGNTIYF.

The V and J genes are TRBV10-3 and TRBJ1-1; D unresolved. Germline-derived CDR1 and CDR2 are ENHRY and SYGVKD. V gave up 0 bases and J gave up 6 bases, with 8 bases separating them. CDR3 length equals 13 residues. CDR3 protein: CAISESGLPEAFF. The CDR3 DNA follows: TGTGCCATCAGTGAGTCCGGTCTTCCTGAAGCTTTCTTT.

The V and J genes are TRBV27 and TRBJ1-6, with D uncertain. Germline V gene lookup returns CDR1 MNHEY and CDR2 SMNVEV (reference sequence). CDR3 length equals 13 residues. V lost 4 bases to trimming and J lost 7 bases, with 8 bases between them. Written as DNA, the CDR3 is TGTGCCAGCAGTTCCCGGGAAAATTCACCCCTCCACTTT. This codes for CASSSRENSPLHF.

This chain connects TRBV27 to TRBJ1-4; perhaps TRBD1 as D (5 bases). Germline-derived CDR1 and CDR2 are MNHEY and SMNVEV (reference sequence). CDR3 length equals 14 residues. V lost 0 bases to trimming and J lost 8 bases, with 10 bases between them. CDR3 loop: CASSLSAGREKLFF. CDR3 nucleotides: TGTGCCAGCAGTTTATCCGCAGGGAGGGAAAAACTGTTTTTT.

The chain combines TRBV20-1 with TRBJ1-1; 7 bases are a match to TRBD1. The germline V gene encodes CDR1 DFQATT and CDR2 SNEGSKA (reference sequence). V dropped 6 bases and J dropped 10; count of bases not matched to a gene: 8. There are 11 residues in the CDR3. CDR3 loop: CSAEQGTRAFF. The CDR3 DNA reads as TGCAGTGCAGAACAGGGGACACGAGCTTTCTTT.

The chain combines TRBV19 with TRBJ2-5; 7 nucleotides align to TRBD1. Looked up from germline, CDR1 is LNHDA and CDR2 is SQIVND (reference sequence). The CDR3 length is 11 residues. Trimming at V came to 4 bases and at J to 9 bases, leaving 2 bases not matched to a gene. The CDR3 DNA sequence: TGTGCCAGTAGTAAGACAGGGCCCCAGTACTTC. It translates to CASSKTGPQYF.

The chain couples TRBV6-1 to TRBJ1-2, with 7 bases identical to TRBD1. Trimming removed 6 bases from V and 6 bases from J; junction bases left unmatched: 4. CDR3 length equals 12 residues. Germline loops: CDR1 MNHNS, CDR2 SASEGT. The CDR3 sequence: CASRTGNHGYTF. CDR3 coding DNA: TGTGCCAGCAGGACAGGGAACCATGGCTACACCTTC.

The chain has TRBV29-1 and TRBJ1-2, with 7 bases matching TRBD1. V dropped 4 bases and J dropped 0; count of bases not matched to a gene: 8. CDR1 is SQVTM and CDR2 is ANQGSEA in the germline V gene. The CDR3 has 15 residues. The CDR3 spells CSVVPTGSANYGYTF. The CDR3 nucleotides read TGCAGCGTTGTACCGACAGGGAGTGCTAACTATGGCTACACCTTC.

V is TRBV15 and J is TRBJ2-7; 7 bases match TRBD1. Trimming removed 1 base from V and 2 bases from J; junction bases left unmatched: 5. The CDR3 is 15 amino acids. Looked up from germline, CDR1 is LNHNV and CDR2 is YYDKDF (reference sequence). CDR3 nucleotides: TGTGCCACCAGCAGAGCCACCGGGACAGCCTACGAGCAGTACTTC. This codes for CATSRATGTAYEQYF. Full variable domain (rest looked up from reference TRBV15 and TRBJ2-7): DAMVIQNPRYQVTQFGKPVTLSCSQTLNHNVMYWYQQKSSQAPKLLFHYYDKDFNNEADTPDNFQSRRPNTSFCFLDIRSPGLGDTAMYLCATSRATGTAYEQYFGPGTRLTVT.

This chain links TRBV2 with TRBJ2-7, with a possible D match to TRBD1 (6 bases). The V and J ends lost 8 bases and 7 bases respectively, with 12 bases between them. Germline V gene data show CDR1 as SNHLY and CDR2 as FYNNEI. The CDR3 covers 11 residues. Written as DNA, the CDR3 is TGTGCCAGCGTCCGACAGGTTGAGCAGTACTTC. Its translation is CASVRQVEQYF. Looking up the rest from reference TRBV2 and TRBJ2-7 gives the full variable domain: EPEVTQTPSHQVTQMGQEVILRCVPISNHLYFYWYRQILGQKVEFLVSFYNNEISEKSEIFDDQFSVERPDGSNFTLKIRSTKLEDSAMYFCASVRQVEQYFGPGTRLTVT.

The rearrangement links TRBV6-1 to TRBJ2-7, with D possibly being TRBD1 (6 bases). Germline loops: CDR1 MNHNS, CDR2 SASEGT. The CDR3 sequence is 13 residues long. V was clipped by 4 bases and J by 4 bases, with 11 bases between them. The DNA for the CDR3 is TGTGCCAGCAGTGTCAACAGGGATTACGAGCAGTACGTC. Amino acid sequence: CASSVNRDYEQYV.

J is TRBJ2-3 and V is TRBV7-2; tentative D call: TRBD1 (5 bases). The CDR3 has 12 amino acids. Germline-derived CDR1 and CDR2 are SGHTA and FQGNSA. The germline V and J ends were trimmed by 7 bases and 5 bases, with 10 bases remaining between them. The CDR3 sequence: CASTQGGDTQYF. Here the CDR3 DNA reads TGTGCCAGCACCCAGGGTGGAGATACGCAGTATTTT.

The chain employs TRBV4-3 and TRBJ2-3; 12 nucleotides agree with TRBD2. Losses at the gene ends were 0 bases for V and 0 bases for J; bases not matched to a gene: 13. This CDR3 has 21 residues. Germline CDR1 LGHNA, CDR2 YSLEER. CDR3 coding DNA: TGCGCCAGCAGCCAAGATCCCCCGACTAGCGGGGGAACCTCTAGCACAGATACGCAGTATTTT. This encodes CASSQDPPTSGGTSSTDTQYF.